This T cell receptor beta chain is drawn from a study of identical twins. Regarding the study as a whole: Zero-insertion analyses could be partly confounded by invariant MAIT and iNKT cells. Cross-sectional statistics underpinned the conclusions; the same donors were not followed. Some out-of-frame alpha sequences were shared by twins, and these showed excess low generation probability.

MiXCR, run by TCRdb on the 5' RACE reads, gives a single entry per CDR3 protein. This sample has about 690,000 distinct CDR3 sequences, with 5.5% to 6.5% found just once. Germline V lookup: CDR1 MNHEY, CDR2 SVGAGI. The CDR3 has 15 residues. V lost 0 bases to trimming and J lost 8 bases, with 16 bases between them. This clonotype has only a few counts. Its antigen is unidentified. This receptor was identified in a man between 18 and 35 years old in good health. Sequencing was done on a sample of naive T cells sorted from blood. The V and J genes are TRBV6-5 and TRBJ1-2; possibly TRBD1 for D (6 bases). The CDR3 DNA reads TGTGCCAGCAGTTACTCGGGGGGGGGCCCGCGAGGCTACACCTTC. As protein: CASSYSGGGPRGYTF.